These 16 T cell receptor beta chains originate from one sample sequenced in a study of radiotherapy plus CTLA-4 blockade in lung cancer. Some clones are missing from TCRdb's copy, which holds only in-frame ones; the method was immunoSEQ multiplex PCR. The data contain 26,000 or so clones, less than 80% of them seen just once; the ten biggest clones take up just under 8%. The sample was peripheral blood, taken from a patient treated with radiotherapy plus ipilimumab. Every receptor here comes from a human donor with non-small cell lung cancer who had stable disease on radiotherapy plus ipilimumab.

V is TRBV5-4 and J is TRBJ2-2; possibly TRBD1 or TRBD2 for D (5 bases each). The germline V gene encodes CDR1 SGHNT and CDR2 YYREEE (reference sequence). V lost 0 bases and J lost 4, with 10 bases in between. This CDR3 is built from 15 residues. CDR3 sequence (DNA): TGTGCCAGCAGCTTGGCCCTTGGGGGCACCGGGGAGCTGTTTTTT. Its protein product is CASSLALGGTGELFF.

This chain joins TRBV7-2 and TRBJ1-5; no clear D gene. Trimming cost V 3 bases and J 1 base, with 10 bases left between them. Germline CDR1 SGHTA, CDR2 FQGNSA. CDR3 length equals 15 residues. Written as DNA, the CDR3 is TGTGCCAGCAGCTTGCAAGGAGACAGCAATCAGCCCCAGCATTTT. This sequence encodes CASSLQGDSNQPQHF.

The table lists this clone with a count of one. V and J are TRBV6-5 and TRBJ1-2; D gene ambiguous. Germline CDR1 MNHEY, CDR2 SVGAGI. The CDR3 consists of 15 residues. Trimming pared 2 bases from V and 6 bases from J, leaving 16 bases between. The CDR3 DNA sequence: TGTGCCAGCAGTTACCAATGGGTTAAAGCGGATGGCTACACCTTC. Translation gives CASSYQWVKADGYTF.

This clone was detected a few times. V and J are TRBV21-1 and TRBJ2-1; TRBD1 was called by the table and not checked on the DNA. TRBV21-1 is a known pseudogene. The CDR3 runs to 15 residues. The CDR3 protein is CASSKANRGVNEQFF. For the CDR3, the DNA is TGTGCCAGCAGCAAAGCTAACAGGGGAGTAAATGAGCAGTTCTTC.

The chain combines TRBV28 with TRBJ1-6; TRBD1 matches 11 bases. V lost 3 bases and J lost 9; bases outside the gene matches: 4. The length of the CDR3 is 15 residues. CDR1 and CDR2 from the germline V gene are MDHEN and SYDVKM. The DNA for the CDR3 is TGTGCCAGCAGTTTCGGGACAGGGGGAAGTTCACCCCTCCACTTT. This codes for CASSFGTGGSSPLHF.

The CDR3 region is CASSEGTGRGEKLFF. CDR3 DNA: TGTGCCAGCAGTGAGGGGACAGGGAGAGGTGAAAAACTGTTTTTT. The chain employs TRBV6-1 and TRBJ1-4; TRBD1 matches 9 bases. This CDR3 comprises 15 residues. With V trimmed by 3 bases and J by 7 bases, 6 bases remained unmatched. The germline CDR1 and CDR2 sequences are MNHNS and SASEGT.

This clone is medium-sized. The genes are TRBV28 and TRBJ1-2; D uncertain. CDR3 size: 14 residues. The germline V and J ends were trimmed by 2 bases and 10 bases, with 17 bases remaining between them. Germline values: CDR1 MDHEN, CDR2 SYDVKM. The chain's CDR3 is CASSLKVGKRHYTF. DNA for the CDR3: TGTGCCAGCAGTTTAAAGGTCGGGAAGCGACACTACACCTTC.

The rearrangement links TRBV7-9 to TRBJ1-5; the D is unclear. Germline CDR1 is SEHNR and CDR2 is FQNEAQ (reference sequence). This CDR3 spans 15 amino acids. Trimming stripped 1 base from V and 5 bases from J, with 12 bases between. CDR3 nucleotides: TGTGCCAGCAGCTTAGGAACGTTGCGGGATCAGCCCCAGCATTTT. Translating it yields CASSLGTLRDQPQHF.

V and J are TRBV28 and TRBJ2-5; D not certain. CDR3 length: 14 residues. Germline CDR1 MDHEN, CDR2 SYDVKM. V was shortened by 2 bases and J by 5 bases, with 12 bases between the two germline ends. In DNA, the CDR3 is TGTGCCAGCAGTTTACTATCCCACTGGGAGACCCAGTACTTC. This translates into CASSLLSHWETQYF.

The J gene is TRBJ1-3, the V gene TRBV18; D unclear. This CDR3 is built from 14 residues. Germline CDR1 KGHSH, CDR2 LQKENI. V shed 4 bases and J shed 4 bases, with 11 bases lying between them. CDR3: CASSRVRFGNTIYF. DNA of the CDR3: TGTGCCAGCTCACGAGTGAGGTTCGGAAACACCATATATTTT.

The J gene is TRBJ2-5, the V gene TRBV18; 7 bases map to TRBD1. The CDR3 spans 16 residues. Unmatched junction bases numbered 10, after V lost 2 bases and J lost 4 bases. Germline V gene lookup returns CDR1 KGHSH and CDR2 LQKENI. The DNA of the CDR3 is TGTGCCAGCTCACCATCCGGGACAGTCGGTAGAGAGACCCAGTACTTC. It is translated as CASSPSGTVGRETQYF.

This chain joins TRBV5-1 and TRBJ2-2; a possible D gene is TRBD1 (6 bases). The CDR3 extends over 13 amino acids. V was trimmed by 6 bases and J by 6 bases, leaving 12 bases between them. Germline V CDR1 and CDR2: SGHRS, YFSETQ. CDR3 loop: CASTIEGAGELFF. The CDR3 bases are TGCGCCAGCACGATCGAGGGGGCCGGGGAGCTGTTTTTT. Complete variable domain (other parts from reference TRBV5-1 and TRBJ2-2): KAGVTQTPRYLIKTRGQQVTLSCSPISGHRSVSWYQQTPGQGLQFLFEYFSETQRNKGNFPGRFSGRQFSNSRSEMNVSTLELGDSALYLCASTIEGAGELFFGEGSRLTVL.

This chain links TRBV19 with TRBJ1-1; the match to TRBD1 covers 9 bases. CDR3 length: 14 amino acids. The trim removed 7 bases at V and 4 bases at J, leaving 7 bases unmatched. Germline V gene sequence: CDR1 LNHDA, CDR2 SQIVND (reference sequence). CDR3 protein: CASTIQGAGTEAFF. DNA for the CDR3: TGTGCCAGTACCATACAGGGGGCCGGCACTGAAGCTTTCTTT.

This chain joins TRBV19 and TRBJ2-1; D perhaps matches TRBD2 (6 bases). Between the trimmed V and J ends, which lost 5 bases and 7 bases, there was a span of 12 bases. CDR3 length: 13 residues. Germline V gene lookup returns CDR1 LNHDA and CDR2 SQIVND (reference sequence). CDR3 DNA: TGTGCCAGTAGTGCGGGACTTTCGAATGAGCAGTTCTTC. Its protein product is CASSAGLSNEQFF.

The rearrangement links TRBV9 to TRBJ1-2; D uncertain. This CDR3 has 14 residues. CDR1 is SGDLS and CDR2 is YYNGEE in the germline V gene. Trimming left V 4 bases short and J 5 bases short, with 15 bases between. CDR3 amino acids: CASSPQEGQYGYTF. CDR3 nucleotides: TGTGCCAGCAGCCCCCAGGAGGGCCAGTATGGCTACACCTTC.

This chain uses TRBV18 with TRBJ2-4; D is ambiguous. Trimming took off 3 bases at V and 7 bases at J, with 4 bases between the two ends. The CDR3 loop spans 11 amino acids. CDR1 is KGHSH and CDR2 is LQKENI in the germline V gene. DNA for the CDR3: TGTGCCAGCTCACCTGGGAACATTCAGTACTTC. Translating gives CASSPGNIQYF.